Below are 12 T cell receptor beta chains sequenced from a single sample in a study of vaccination and CD4 T cells after COVID-19. An Oncomine TCR Beta short-read assay was used to sequence the DNA from cultured CD4+ T cells. A single record per CDR3 protein comes from TCRdb applying MiXCR to the PCR reads. The repertoire has 15,000 or so distinct CDR3 sequences, 65% to 80% of them found once; the top ten carry approximately 17%. Their cognate antigens are unknown. Treatment indicated: approximately nine-day PBMC culture with coronavirus spike peptide pools or control peptides (ViraFEST assay). Source material: CD4+ T cells from blood, cultured in vitro. These receptors all stem from a human donor who had recovered from COVID-19.

The rearrangement joins TRBV6-1 to TRBJ2-3; the match to TRBD2 covers 11 bases. The CDR3 contains 15 residues. Germline assignment: CDR1 MNHNS and CDR2 SASEGT. V gave up 6 bases and J gave up 2 bases; unmatched junction bases: 4. The CDR3 here is CASRRLAGNTDTQYF. The CDR3 DNA reads TGTGCCAGCAGACGACTAGCGGGAAACACAGATACGCAGTATTTT.

In its sample, this clonotype was seen once. This chain uses TRBV15 with TRBJ1-5, with a weak D call TRBD1 (6 bases). The CDR3 covers 19 residues. CDR1 and CDR2 from the germline V gene are LNHNV and YYDKDF (reference sequence). V dropped 0 bases and J dropped 0 bases, with 18 bases sitting between them. The DNA of the CDR3 is TGTGCCACCAGCAGAGATCGGGGGGGCAGCAAATATAGCAATCAGCCCCAGCATTTT. Residues: CATSRDRGGSKYSNQPQHF.

The chain uses TRBV10-3 and TRBJ1-1; 9 nucleotides match TRBD1. V was pared by 6 bases and J by 4 bases, with 9 bases of the junction left unmatched. This CDR3 is 15 amino acids long. The germline CDR1 and CDR2 sequences are ENHRY and SYGVKD. CDR3 in DNA: TGTGCCATCAGGGAGGGACAGGGAGGTTTCACTGAAGCTTTCTTT. It codes for CAIREGQGGFTEAFF.

The genes are TRBV20-1 and TRBJ2-2; 8 nucleotides agree with TRBD2. Germline assignment: CDR1 DFQATT and CDR2 SNEGSKA (reference sequence). The length of the CDR3 is 16 residues. V shed 2 bases and J 1 base; nucleotides not matched to a gene: 6. In DNA form, the CDR3 reads TGCAGTGCTAGACATGGACTAGCATTGAACACCGGGGAGCTGTTTTTT. Amino acids: CSARHGLALNTGELFF.

This clonotype was counted between two and nine times. This rearrangement joins TRBV7-8 to TRBJ2-7, with 7 positions matching TRBD1. V dropped 1 base and J dropped 9; count of bases not matched to a gene: 12. Looked up from germline, CDR1 is SGHVS and CDR2 is FQNEAQ. The CDR3 spans 15 residues. The CDR3: CASSLVGTAVPRQYF. In DNA, the CDR3 is TGTGCCAGCAGCTTAGTGGGGACAGCGGTCCCCAGGCAGTACTTC.

The chain is built from TRBV20-1 and TRBJ1-3, with unresolved D. Germline CDR1 is DFQATT and CDR2 is SNEGSKA (reference sequence). The CDR3 is 13 residues long. V lost 1 base and J 4 bases, leaving 8 bases between the germline ends. The CDR3 reads CSARGSGGNTIYF. The CDR3 DNA follows: TGCAGTGCTAGAGGATCTGGGGGAAACACCATATATTTT.

This chain connects TRBV20-1 to TRBJ1-6; 7 nucleotides align to TRBD1. The ends lost 3 bases at V and 10 bases at J; junction bases unmatched: 12. The CDR3 contains 15 residues. Germline CDR1 reads DFQATT; CDR2 reads SNEGSKA (reference sequence). The CDR3 protein is CSASVSRQGESPLHF. The CDR3 bases are TGCAGTGCTAGTGTGAGCCGGCAGGGGGAATCACCCCTCCACTTT.

The V call is TRBV7-2, the J call TRBJ2-1; possible D gene TRBD2, 6 bases. The germline V and J ends were trimmed by 6 bases and 11 bases, with 17 bases remaining between them. The CDR3 is 13 residues long. Germline-derived CDR1 and CDR2 are SGHTA and FQGNSA. The CDR3 protein is CASSPYVADKQFF. The CDR3 bases are TGTGCCAGCAGTCCCTACGTAGCGGATAAGCAGTTCTTC.

This clonotype came up a few times. CDR3 region: CASSQQQRTGPRETQYF. The CDR3 DNA sequence: TGTGCCAGCAGCCAACAACAAAGGACAGGCCCGCGGGAGACCCAGTACTTC. The genes are TRBV7-9 and TRBJ2-5; 7 bases match TRBD1. V lost 5 bases and J lost 5; bases outside the gene matches: 17. This CDR3 has 17 residues. Germline assignment: CDR1 SEHNR and CDR2 FQNEAQ (reference sequence).

The CDR3: CASRQWQGYGYTF. CDR3 sequence (DNA): TGTGCCAGCAGGCAGTGGCAGGGCTATGGCTACACCTTC. The chain couples TRBV6-1 to TRBJ1-2; possible D gene TRBD1, 5 bases. The V end lost 6 bases, the J end lost 4 bases, and 12 bases lay between the germline ends. There are 13 residues in the CDR3. The V gene's germline CDR1 is MNHNS and CDR2 SASEGT.

This chain connects TRBV11-2 to TRBJ2-5, with D possibly matching TRBD2 (6 bases). Germline values: CDR1 SGHAT, CDR2 FQNNGV. The CDR3 is 15 residues long. The V gene lost 0 bases and the J gene lost 4 bases, with 12 bases spanning the gap. CDR3: CASSLDRGGRETQYF. DNA for the CDR3: TGTGCCAGCAGCTTAGATCGGGGAGGAAGAGAGACCCAGTACTTC.

J is TRBJ2-6 and V is TRBV28; D not certain. V was trimmed by 3 bases and J by 0 bases, leaving 12 bases between them. CDR3 size: 17 residues. Germline CDR1 and CDR2: MDHEN and SYDVKM. CDR3 in amino acids: CASSFHAVSSGANVLTF. Written as DNA, the CDR3 is TGTGCCAGCAGTTTCCATGCAGTTAGCTCTGGGGCCAACGTCCTGACTTTC.